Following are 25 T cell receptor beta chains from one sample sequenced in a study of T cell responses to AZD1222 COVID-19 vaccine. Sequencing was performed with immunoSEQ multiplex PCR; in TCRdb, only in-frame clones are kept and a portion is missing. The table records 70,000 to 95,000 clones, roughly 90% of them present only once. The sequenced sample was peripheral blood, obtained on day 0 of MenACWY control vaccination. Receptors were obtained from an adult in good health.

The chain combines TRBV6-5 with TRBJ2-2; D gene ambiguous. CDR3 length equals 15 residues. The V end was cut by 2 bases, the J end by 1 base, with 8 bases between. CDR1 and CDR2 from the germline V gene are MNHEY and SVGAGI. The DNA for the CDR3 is TGTGCCAGCAGTTACGGGTACGGGAACACCGGGGAGCTGTTTTTT. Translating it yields CASSYGYGNTGELFF.

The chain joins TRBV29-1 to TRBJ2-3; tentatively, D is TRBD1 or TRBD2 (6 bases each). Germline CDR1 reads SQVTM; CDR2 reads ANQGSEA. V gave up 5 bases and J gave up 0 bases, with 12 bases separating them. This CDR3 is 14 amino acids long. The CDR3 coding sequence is TGCAGCGTTCATGCGGGACATAGCACAGATACGCAGTATTTT. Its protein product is CSVHAGHSTDTQYF.

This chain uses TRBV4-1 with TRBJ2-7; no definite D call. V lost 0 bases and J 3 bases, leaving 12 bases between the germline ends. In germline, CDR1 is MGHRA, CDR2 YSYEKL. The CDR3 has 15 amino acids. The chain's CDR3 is CASSQEGGSLYEQYF. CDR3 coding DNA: TGCGCCAGCAGCCAAGAAGGTGGCAGCCTCTACGAGCAGTACTTC.

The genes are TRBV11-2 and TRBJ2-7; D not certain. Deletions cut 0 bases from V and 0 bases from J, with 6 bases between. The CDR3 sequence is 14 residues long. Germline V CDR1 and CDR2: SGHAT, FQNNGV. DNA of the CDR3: TGTGCCAGCAGCTTAGATCCTCTCTCCTACGAGCAGTACTTC. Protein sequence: CASSLDPLSYEQYF.

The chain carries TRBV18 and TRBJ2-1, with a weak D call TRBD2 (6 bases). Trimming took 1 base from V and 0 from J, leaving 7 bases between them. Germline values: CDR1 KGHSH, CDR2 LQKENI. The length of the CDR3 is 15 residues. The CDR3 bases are TGTGCCAGCTCACCACGGGGGGACTCCTACAATGAGCAGTTCTTC. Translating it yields CASSPRGDSYNEQFF.

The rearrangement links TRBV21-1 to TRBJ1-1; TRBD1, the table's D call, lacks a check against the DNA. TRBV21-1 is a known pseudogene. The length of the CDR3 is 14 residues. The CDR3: CASSDEEGGAEAFF. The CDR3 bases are TGTGCCAGCAGCGACGAAGAAGGGGGAGCTGAAGCTTTCTTT.

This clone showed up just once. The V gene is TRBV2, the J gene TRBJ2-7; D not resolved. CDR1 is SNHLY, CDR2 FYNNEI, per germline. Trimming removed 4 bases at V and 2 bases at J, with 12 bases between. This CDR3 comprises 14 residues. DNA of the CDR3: TGTGCCAGCAGTGGGACCGGACGGCCCTACGAGCAGTACTTC. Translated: CASSGTGRPYEQYF. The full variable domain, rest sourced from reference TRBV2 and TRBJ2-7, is EPEVTQTPSHQVTQMGQEVILRCVPISNHLYFYWYRQILGQKVEFLVSFYNNEISEKSEIFDDQFSVERPDGSNFTLKIRSTKLEDSAMYFCASSGTGRPYEQYFGPGTRLTVT.

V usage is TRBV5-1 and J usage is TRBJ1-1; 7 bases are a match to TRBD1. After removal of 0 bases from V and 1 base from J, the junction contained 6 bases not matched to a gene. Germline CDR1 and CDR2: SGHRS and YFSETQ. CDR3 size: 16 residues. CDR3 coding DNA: TGCGCCAGCAGCTTGGAGGGACAGCAAGCGAACACTGAAGCTTTCTTT. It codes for CASSLEGQQANTEAFF.

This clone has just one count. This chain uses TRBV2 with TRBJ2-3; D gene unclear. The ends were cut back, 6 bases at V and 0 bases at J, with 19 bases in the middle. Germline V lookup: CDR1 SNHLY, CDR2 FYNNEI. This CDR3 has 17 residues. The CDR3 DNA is TGTGCCAGCAGCGTTGCGGTCTATCAATCTAGCACAGATACGCAGTATTTT. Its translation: CASSVAVYQSSTDTQYF.

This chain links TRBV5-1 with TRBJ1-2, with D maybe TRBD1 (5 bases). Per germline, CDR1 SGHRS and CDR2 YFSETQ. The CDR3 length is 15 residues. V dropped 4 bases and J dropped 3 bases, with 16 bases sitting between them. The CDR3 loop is CASSPGTGWDYGYTF. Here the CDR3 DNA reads TGCGCCAGCAGCCCAGGAACAGGTTGGGACTATGGCTACACCTTC.

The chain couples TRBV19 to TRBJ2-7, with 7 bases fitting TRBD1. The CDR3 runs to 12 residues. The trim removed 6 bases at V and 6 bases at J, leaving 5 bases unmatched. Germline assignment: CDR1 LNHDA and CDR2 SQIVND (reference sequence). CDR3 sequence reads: CASSKTGLEQYF. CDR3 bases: TGTGCCAGTAGCAAGACAGGGCTCGAGCAGTACTTC.

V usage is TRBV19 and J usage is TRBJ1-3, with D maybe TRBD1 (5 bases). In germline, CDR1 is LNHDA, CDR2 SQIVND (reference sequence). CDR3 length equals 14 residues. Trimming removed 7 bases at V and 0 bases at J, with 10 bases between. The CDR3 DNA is TGTGCCAGTAATGTGGGGCGCTCTGGAAACACCATATATTTT. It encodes CASNVGRSGNTIYF.

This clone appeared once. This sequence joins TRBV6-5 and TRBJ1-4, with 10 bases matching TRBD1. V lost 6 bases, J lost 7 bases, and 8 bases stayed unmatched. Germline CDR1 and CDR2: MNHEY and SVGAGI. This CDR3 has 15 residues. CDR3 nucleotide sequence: TGTGCCAGCAGAAGGGAGACAGGGGGCTCTGAAAAACTGTTTTTT. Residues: CASRRETGGSEKLFF.

In DNA form, the CDR3 reads TGTGCCAGCAGCCCTCACCAGGGTGTAAGACCCGAATATTTT. Its translation is CASSPHQGVRPEYF. This chain joins TRBV9 and TRBJ1-3; D possibly corresponds to TRBD1 (5 bases). The CDR3 length is 14 residues. Germline V gene data show CDR1 as SGDLS and CDR2 as YYNGEE. Trimming shortened V by 4 bases and J by 15 bases, and 23 bases separated the two germline ends.

CDR3 sequence reads: CASSLGDRPTQETQYF. The DNA for the CDR3 is TGTGCCAGCAGCTTAGGGGACAGGCCAACCCAAGAGACCCAGTACTTC. The chain couples TRBV7-2 to TRBJ2-5; 8 bases agree with TRBD1. Losses at the gene ends were 1 base for V and 1 base for J; bases not matched to a gene: 5. The CDR3 spans 16 residues. Germline-derived CDR1 and CDR2 are SGHTA and FQGNSA.

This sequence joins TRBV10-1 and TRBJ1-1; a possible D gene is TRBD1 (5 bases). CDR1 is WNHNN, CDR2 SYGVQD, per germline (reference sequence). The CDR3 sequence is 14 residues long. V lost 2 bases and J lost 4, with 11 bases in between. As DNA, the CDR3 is TGCGCCAGCAGTGAGGGGGCGCGGGGCACTGAAGCTTTCTTT. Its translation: CASSEGARGTEAFF.

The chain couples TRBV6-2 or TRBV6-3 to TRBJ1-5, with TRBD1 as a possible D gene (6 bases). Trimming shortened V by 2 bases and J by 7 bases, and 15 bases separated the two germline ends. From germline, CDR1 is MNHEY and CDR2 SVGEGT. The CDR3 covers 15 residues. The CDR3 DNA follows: TGTGCCAGCAGTTACGTGGGGGCGCTTAGCCAGCCCCAGCATTTT. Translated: CASSYVGALSQPQHF.

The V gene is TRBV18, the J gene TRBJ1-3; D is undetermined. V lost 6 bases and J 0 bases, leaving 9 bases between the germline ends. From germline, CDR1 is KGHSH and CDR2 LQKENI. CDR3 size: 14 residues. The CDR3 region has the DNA TGTGCCAGCTCGCAAACAAACTCTGGAAACACCATATATTTT. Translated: CASSQTNSGNTIYF.

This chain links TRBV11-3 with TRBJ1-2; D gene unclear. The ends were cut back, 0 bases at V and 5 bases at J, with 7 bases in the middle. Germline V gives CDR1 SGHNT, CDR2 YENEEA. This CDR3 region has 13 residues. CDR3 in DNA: TGTGCCAGCAGCTTAGATACGGGTTATGGCTACACCTTC. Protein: CASSLDTGYGYTF.

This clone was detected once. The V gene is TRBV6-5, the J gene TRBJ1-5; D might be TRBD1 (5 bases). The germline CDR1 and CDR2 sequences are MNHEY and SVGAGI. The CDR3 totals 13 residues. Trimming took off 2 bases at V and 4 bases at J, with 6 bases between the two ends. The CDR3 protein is CASSYGANQPQHF. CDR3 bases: TGTGCCAGCAGTTACGGGGCTAATCAGCCCCAGCATTTT.

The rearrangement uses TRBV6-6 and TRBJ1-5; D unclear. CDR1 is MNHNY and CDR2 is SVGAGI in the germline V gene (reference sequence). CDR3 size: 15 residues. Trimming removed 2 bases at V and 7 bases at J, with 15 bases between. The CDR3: CASSYREPTRQPQHF. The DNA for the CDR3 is TGTGCCAGCAGTTACCGAGAACCGACCAGGCAGCCCCAGCATTTT.

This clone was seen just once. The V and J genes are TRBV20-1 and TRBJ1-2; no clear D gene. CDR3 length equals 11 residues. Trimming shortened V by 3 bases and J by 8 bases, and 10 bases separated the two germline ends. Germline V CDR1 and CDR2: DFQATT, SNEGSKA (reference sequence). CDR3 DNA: TGCAGTGCTAGCGGAGGGTACGGCTACACCTTC. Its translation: CSASGGYGYTF.

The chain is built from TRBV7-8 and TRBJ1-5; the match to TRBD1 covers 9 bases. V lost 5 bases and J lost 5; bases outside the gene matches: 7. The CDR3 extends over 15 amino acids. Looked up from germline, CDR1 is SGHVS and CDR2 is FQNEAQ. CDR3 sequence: CASSARDRADQPQHF. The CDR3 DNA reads TGTGCCAGCAGCGCCCGGGACAGGGCAGATCAGCCCCAGCATTTT. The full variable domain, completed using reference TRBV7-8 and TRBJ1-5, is GAGVSQSPRYKVAKRGQDVALRCDPISGHVSLFWYQQALGQGPEFLTYFQNEAQLDKSGLPSDRFFAERPEGSVSTLKIQRTQQEDSAVYLCASSARDRADQPQHFGDGTRLSIL.

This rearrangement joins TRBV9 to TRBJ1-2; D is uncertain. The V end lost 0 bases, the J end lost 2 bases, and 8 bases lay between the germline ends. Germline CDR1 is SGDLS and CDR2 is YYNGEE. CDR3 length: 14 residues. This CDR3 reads CASSVGVGNYGYTF. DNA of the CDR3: TGTGCCAGCAGCGTAGGGGTAGGGAACTATGGCTACACCTTC. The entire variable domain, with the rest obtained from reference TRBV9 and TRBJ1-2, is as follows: DSGVTQTPKHLITATGQRVTLRCSPRSGDLSVYWYQQSLDQGLQFLIQYYNGEERAKGNILERFSAQQFPDLHSELNLSSLELGDSALYFCASSVGVGNYGYTFGSGTRLTVV.

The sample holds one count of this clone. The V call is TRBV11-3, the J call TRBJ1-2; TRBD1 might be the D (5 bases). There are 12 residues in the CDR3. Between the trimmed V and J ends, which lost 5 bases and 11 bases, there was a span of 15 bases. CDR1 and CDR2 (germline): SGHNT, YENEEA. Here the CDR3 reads CASSKTGVGYTF. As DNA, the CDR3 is TGTGCCAGCAGCAAAACAGGTGTAGGTTACACCTTC.